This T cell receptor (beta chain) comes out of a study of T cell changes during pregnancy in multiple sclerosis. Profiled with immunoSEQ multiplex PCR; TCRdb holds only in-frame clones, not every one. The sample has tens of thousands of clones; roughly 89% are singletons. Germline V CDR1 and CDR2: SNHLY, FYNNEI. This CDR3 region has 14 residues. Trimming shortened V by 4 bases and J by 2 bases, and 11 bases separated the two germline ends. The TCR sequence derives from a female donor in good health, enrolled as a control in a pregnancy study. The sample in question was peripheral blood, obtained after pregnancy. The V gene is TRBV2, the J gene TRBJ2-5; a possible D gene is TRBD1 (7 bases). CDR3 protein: CASSARGAQETQYF. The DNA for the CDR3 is TGTGCCAGCAGTGCCAGGGGGGCGCAAGAGACCCAGTACTTC.